This paragraph reports one T cell receptor (beta chain). Its specificity is unknown. Controls matched for age and sex were healthy donors. Purification of the CD8+ and CD4+ T cells relied on negative isolation, and TEMRA cells underwent FACS enrichment. The data derive from a study of CD8 T cells in Susac syndrome. The study's findings and limits: Regarding the TCR sequencing and HLA analysis, the study admitted that a relatively small number of individuals were involved.

The germline V gene encodes CDR1 SGHRS and CDR2 YFSETQ. This CDR3 spans 15 amino acids. V was pared by 6 bases and J by 3 bases, with 8 bases of the junction left unmatched. The RNA input was roughly 0.45 to 1 ug, and it was reverse transcribed with random hexamers. A multiplex approach, immunoSEQ multiplex PCR, amplified TCR beta CDR3 across 54 Vbeta and 13 Jbeta. TCRdb reprocessed the immunoSEQ multiplex PCR reads via MiXCR and lists one record per CDR3 protein. Of 65,000 to 75,000 distinct CDR3 sequences in the sample, 85% to 95% are singletons; the top ten hold about 0.26%. This chain connects TRBV5-1 to TRBJ1-2, with TRBD1 matching 10 bases. Sequenced input: CD8+ T cells from PBMCs. The TCR comes from a human donor in good health. The CDR3 region has the DNA TGCGCCAGCACCCTAGGACAGGGGGGTGACTATGGCTACACCTTC. It codes for CASTLGQGGDYGYTF.